Each of the 32 T cell receptor beta chains below was sequenced from the same sample in a study of shared clonotypes between healthy human individuals. Sequenced by immunoSEQ multiplex PCR; TCRdb stores in-frame clones only, minus some. The sample records some 650,000 clones, about 96% being singletons. The sequenced material came from naive CD4+ T cells sorted from blood. As for subset: CD45RA+ positively selected. These receptors all stem from a woman aged 25 to 45 in good health.

The chain links TRBV21-1 to TRBJ1-1. TRBV21-1 is labeled a pseudogene. This CDR3 comprises 14 residues. The CDR3 reads CASSKGAVNTEAFF. Written as DNA, the CDR3 is TGTGCCAGCAGCAAGGGTGCAGTGAACACTGAAGCTTTCTTT.

The chain carries TRBV2 and TRBJ1-2; a possible D gene is TRBD1 (5 bases). The germline CDR1 and CDR2 sequences are SNHLY and FYNNEI. V lost 4 bases and J lost 6, with 15 bases in between. CDR3 size: 14 residues. Here the CDR3 reads CASSGITPGNGYTF. DNA of the CDR3: TGTGCCAGCAGTGGTATAACGCCAGGGAATGGCTACACCTTC.

The CDR3 protein is CASRLQGNSYEQYF. The DNA of the CDR3 is TGTGCCAGCCGGTTACAGGGGAACTCCTACGAGCAGTACTTC. The V gene is TRBV28, the J gene TRBJ2-5; TRBD1 matches 7 bases. The assigned J gene may be wrong: the sequence end matches TRBJ2-7 better. CDR1 and CDR2 from the germline V gene are MDHEN and SYDVKM. This CDR3 has 14 residues.

V is TRBV5-1 and J is TRBJ2-3; D assignment may be TRBD1 or TRBD2 (5 bases each). This CDR3 region has 16 residues. In germline, CDR1 is SGHRS, CDR2 YFSETQ. Deletions cut 4 bases from V and 1 base from J, with 16 bases between. In DNA form, the CDR3 reads TGCGCCAGCAGCCGCAATCAGGTGGGGGGCACAGATACGCAGTATTTT. Translated, it gives CASSRNQVGGTDTQYF.

The rearrangement links TRBV15 to TRBJ2-7; no definite D call. Between the trimmed V and J ends, which lost 0 bases and 4 bases, there was a span of 7 bases. The length of the CDR3 is 13 residues. CDR1 is LNHNV and CDR2 is YYDKDF in the germline V gene (reference sequence). CDR3: CATSRDVGYEQYF. CDR3 coding DNA: TGTGCCACCAGCAGAGATGTCGGTTACGAGCAGTACTTC. Full variable domain (rest looked up from reference TRBV15 and TRBJ2-7): DAMVIQNPRYQVTQFGKPVTLSCSQTLNHNVMYWYQQKSSQAPKLLFHYYDKDFNNEADTPDNFQSRRPNTSFCFLDIRSPGLGDTAMYLCATSRDVGYEQYFGPGTRLTVT.

The chain couples TRBV7-9 to TRBJ1-1; D is unresolved. The CDR3 extends over 11 amino acids. Germline CDR1 SEHNR, CDR2 FQNEAQ (reference sequence). The germline V and J ends were trimmed by 5 bases and 3 bases, with 4 bases remaining between them. The CDR3 sequence is CASSPDTEAFF. The CDR3 DNA is TGTGCCAGCAGCCCGGACACTGAAGCTTTCTTT.

The V call is TRBV11-2, the J call TRBJ2-5, with D tentatively TRBD2 (6 bases). Germline V gives CDR1 SGHAT, CDR2 FQNNGV. The CDR3 is made up of 14 amino acids. V was cut by 5 bases and J by 4 bases, with 14 bases left in between. The CDR3 is CASSLARGRETQYF. CDR3 bases: TGTGCCAGCAGCCTAGCGAGAGGGAGAGAGACCCAGTACTTC.

V and J are TRBV19 and TRBJ1-2; no definite D call. Germline loops: CDR1 LNHDA, CDR2 SQIVND (reference sequence). With 6 bases removed from V and 8 bases from J, the gap between germline ends came to 13 bases. CDR3 size: 12 residues. This CDR3 reads CASSPSPGGYTF. The DNA of the CDR3 is TGTGCCAGTAGCCCATCACCTGGGGGCTACACCTTC.

The rearrangement uses TRBV12-1 and TRBJ2-1; the DNA was not used to check the table's D call, TRBD2. TRBV12-1 is annotated as a pseudogene. The CDR3 spans 16 residues. CDR3 protein: CASSFGTGGLYNEQFF. Here the CDR3 DNA reads TGTGCCAGCAGCTTTGGCACGGGGGGCCTCTACAATGAGCAGTTCTTC.

The V call is TRBV4-1, the J call TRBJ2-7; possibly TRBD1 or TRBD2 for D (5 bases each). Trimming pared 1 base from V and 6 bases from J, leaving 13 bases between. Germline CDR1 MGHRA, CDR2 YSYEKL. The CDR3 runs to 14 residues. DNA for the CDR3: TGCGCCAGCAGCCAAGGGGGACGGGTTGCCGAGCAGTACTTC. Translation: CASSQGGRVAEQYF.

J is TRBJ1-1 and V is TRBV5-8; D unresolved. Germline assignment: CDR1 SGHTS and CDR2 YDEGEE. Deletions cut 4 bases from V and 11 bases from J, with 18 bases between. The CDR3 sequence is 13 residues long. CDR3 region: CASSNAGPDEAFF. The DNA for the CDR3 is TGTGCCAGCAGCAATGCGGGCCCCGACGAGGCTTTCTTT.

The CDR3 protein is CASSLEGGLADEKLFF. The CDR3 DNA reads as TGTGCCAGCAGCTTAGAGGGGGGGCTCGCGGATGAAAAACTGTTTTTT. The chain has TRBV11-2 and TRBJ1-4; the D gene is possibly TRBD1 (6 bases). The CDR3 spans 16 residues. Germline-derived CDR1 and CDR2 are SGHAT and FQNNGV. The V gene lost 0 bases and the J gene lost 6 bases, with 14 bases spanning the gap.

V is TRBV6-6 and J is TRBJ2-5; TRBD1 agrees at 9 bases. The germline V gene encodes CDR1 MNHNY and CDR2 SVGAGI (reference sequence). V lost 2 bases, J lost 5 bases, and 9 bases stayed unmatched. The CDR3 length is 16 residues. CDR3 sequence reads: CASSYRRGTGIETQYF. The DNA for the CDR3 is TGTGCCAGCAGTTACAGACGCGGGACAGGGATTGAGACCCAGTACTTC.

The gene calls are TRBV7-9 and TRBJ1-1; 8 nucleotides agree with TRBD1. Germline V gives CDR1 SEHNR, CDR2 FQNEAQ (reference sequence). V lost 6 bases, J lost 3 bases, and 6 bases stayed unmatched. The CDR3 sequence is 14 residues long. CDR3: CASSLGQGDTEAFF. Here the CDR3 DNA reads TGTGCCAGCAGTCTCGGACAGGGAGACACTGAAGCTTTCTTT.

The chain joins TRBV6-5 to TRBJ1-1, with 10 bases fitting TRBD1. The length of the CDR3 is 15 residues. V shed 2 bases, J shed 3 bases, and the junction held 3 bases outside the gene matches. Germline V gives CDR1 MNHEY, CDR2 SVGAGI. CDR3 in amino acids: CASSYDRGRDTEAFF. The DNA of the CDR3 is TGTGCCAGCAGTTACGACAGGGGGCGAGACACTGAAGCTTTCTTT.

The chain uses TRBV19 and TRBJ1-5, with a tentative D call TRBD1 (5 bases). This CDR3 comprises 13 residues. V was cut by 11 bases and J by 0 bases, with 11 bases left in between. CDR1 is LNHDA and CDR2 is SQIVND in the germline V gene (reference sequence). The CDR3, as DNA: TGTGCCGGGGGGGGTTATAGCAATCAGCCCCAGCATTTT. Its translation is CAGGGYSNQPQHF.

V gene TRBV5-1 combines with J gene TRBJ2-4; TRBD2 matches 8 bases. The CDR3 length is 18 residues. CDR1 and CDR2 from the germline V gene are SGHRS and YFSETQ. The J segment lost 1 base and the V segment lost 1 base, leaving 10 bases of the junction unmatched. The CDR3 region is CASSLFGSGIVAKNIQYF. For the CDR3, the DNA is TGCGCCAGCAGCTTGTTCGGTAGCGGGATAGTTGCCAAAAACATTCAGTACTTC.

This chain connects TRBV6-4 to TRBJ2-3, with 10 bases lining up with TRBD2. The trim removed 6 bases at V and 7 bases at J, leaving 10 bases unmatched. The CDR3 length is 15 residues. CDR1 and CDR2 (germline): MRHNA, SNTAGT. This CDR3 reads CASSPQTGLANTQYF. The CDR3 DNA reads as TGTGCCAGCAGCCCACAGACGGGACTAGCGAATACGCAGTATTTT.

A single count supports this clone. This rearrangement joins TRBV6-1 to TRBJ1-3; maybe TRBD1 (5 bases). Germline V gives CDR1 MNHNS, CDR2 SASEGT. The CDR3 totals 15 residues. V was shortened by 7 bases and J by 4 bases, with 17 bases between the two germline ends. This CDR3 reads CASTPRGGAGNTIYF. In DNA form, the CDR3 reads TGTGCCAGCACCCCCCGGGGGGGAGCAGGAAACACCATATATTTT.

In regard to this clone: Other nucleotide sequences in the sample specify the same CDR3. The J gene is TRBJ2-3, the V gene TRBV18; 9 nucleotides line up with TRBD1. V shed 2 bases and J 1 base; nucleotides not matched to a gene: 1. Germline V lookup: CDR1 KGHSH, CDR2 LQKENI. There are 15 residues in the CDR3. CDR3 in DNA: TGTGCCAGCTCACCAAGGACAGGGGGCACAGATACGCAGTATTTT. Protein product: CASSPRTGGTDTQYF.

This chain links TRBV7-8 with TRBJ2-5, with TRBD2 matching over 10 bases. The CDR3 extends over 16 amino acids. The ends lost 0 bases at V and 5 bases at J; junction bases unmatched: 6. Germline V gene sequence: CDR1 SGHVS, CDR2 FQNEAQ. The DNA of the CDR3 is TGTGCCAGCAGCTTAGCGCTAGCGGGAGTCGGGGAGACCCAGTACTTC. Translated, it gives CASSLALAGVGETQYF.

This chain links TRBV4-1 with TRBJ2-3, with TRBD2 matching over 12 bases. Germline loops: CDR1 MGHRA, CDR2 YSYEKL. The ends lost 3 bases at V and 0 bases at J; junction bases unmatched: 10. CDR3 length: 19 amino acids. The CDR3 DNA follows: TGCGCCAGCAGCCAGGGACTAGCGGGCGCCCTTACGAGCACAGATACGCAGTATTTT. This gives the protein CASSQGLAGALTSTDTQYF.

V and J are TRBV9 and TRBJ1-2; no definite D call. The CDR3 is 14 amino acids. V was cut by 0 bases and J by 2 bases, with 8 bases left in between. Germline V lookup: CDR1 SGDLS, CDR2 YYNGEE. CDR3 sequence (DNA): TGTGCCAGCAGCGTAGCAGGCGGGAACTATGGCTACACCTTC. It yields the protein CASSVAGGNYGYTF.

This sequence joins TRBV7-9 and TRBJ1-2, with unresolved D. Trimming stripped 3 bases from V and 4 bases from J, with 3 bases between. Germline V gene lookup returns CDR1 SEHNR and CDR2 FQNEAQ (reference sequence). The CDR3 is 11 residues long. CDR3 protein: CASSFGYGYTF. CDR3 nucleotides: TGTGCCAGCAGCTTCGGCTATGGCTACACCTTC.

The chain has TRBV19 and TRBJ1-5; no clear D gene. CDR3 length: 16 amino acids. Per germline, CDR1 LNHDA and CDR2 SQIVND (reference sequence). V dropped 2 bases and J dropped 7 bases, with 18 bases sitting between them. In nucleotides, the CDR3 is TGTGCCAGTAGTATAATTGTCTCGGGCGCGCGACAGCCCCAGCATTTT. This encodes CASSIIVSGARQPQHF.

This sequence joins TRBV5-1 and TRBJ2-1; 9 nucleotides align to TRBD1. Per germline, CDR1 SGHRS and CDR2 YFSETQ. Trimming took 1 base from V and 5 from J; bases not matched to a gene: 7. This CDR3 has 16 residues. Here the CDR3 reads CASSLSRTGVDNEQFF. The CDR3 bases are TGCGCCAGCAGCTTGAGCCGGACAGGGGTTGACAATGAGCAGTTCTTC.

The gene calls are TRBV13 and TRBJ1-2; 8 positions match TRBD1. CDR3 length equals 16 residues. Germline V gene sequence: CDR1 PRHDT, CDR2 FYEKMQ (reference sequence). The V segment lost 5 bases and the J segment 4 bases; nucleotides outside the gene matches: 12. For the CDR3, the DNA is TGTGCCAGCAGCCCTGGGACAGGCTCCTTCGGCTATGGCTACACCTTC. Translation gives CASSPGTGSFGYGYTF.

V gene TRBV19 combines with J gene TRBJ2-6, with no clear D. The CDR3 length is 15 residues. CDR1 LNHDA and CDR2 SQIVND come from the germline V gene (reference sequence). Trimming shortened V by 8 bases and J by 0 bases, and 11 bases separated the two germline ends. CDR3 sequence reads: CASSLLGSGANVLTF. CDR3 nucleotides: TGTGCCAGTTCCTTACTTGGCTCTGGGGCCAACGTCCTGACTTTC.

The V and J genes are TRBV30 and TRBJ1-5; D is undetermined. Germline CDR1 reads GTSNPN; CDR2 reads SVGIG (reference sequence). Between the trimmed V and J ends, which lost 3 bases and 0 bases, there was a span of 12 bases. The CDR3 consists of 15 residues. The CDR3 here is CAWSQGPVSNQPQHF. The CDR3 DNA sequence: TGTGCCTGGAGCCAAGGGCCGGTTAGCAATCAGCCCCAGCATTTT.

The J gene is TRBJ2-1, the V gene TRBV5-1, with 8 bases identical to TRBD2. V lost 4 bases, J lost 10 bases, and 13 bases stayed unmatched. In germline, CDR1 is SGHRS, CDR2 YFSETQ. The CDR3 sequence is 15 residues long. In DNA, the CDR3 is TGCGCCAGCAGCCGGGCGGGAGCGGGAGAAGGGGAGCAGTTCTTC. This gives the protein CASSRAGAGEGEQFF.

This sequence joins TRBV28 and TRBJ1-4; D is ambiguous. The germline V gene encodes CDR1 MDHEN and CDR2 SYDVKM. There are 14 residues in the CDR3. V shed 6 bases and J shed 3 bases, with 11 bases lying between them. CDR3 in DNA: TGTGCCAGCAGGGAACAGTCCCCTAATGAAAAACTGTTTTTT. This sequence encodes CASREQSPNEKLFF.

The rearrangement uses TRBV10-1 and TRBJ2-2; D gene uncertain. Germline V gene sequence: CDR1 WNHNN, CDR2 SYGVQD (reference sequence). Trimming shortened V by 2 bases and J by 3 bases, and 10 bases separated the two germline ends. The CDR3 spans 15 residues. CDR3 bases: TGCGCCAGCAGTGAGGACGGATGGGACACCGGGGAGCTGTTTTTT. Its protein product is CASSEDGWDTGELFF.